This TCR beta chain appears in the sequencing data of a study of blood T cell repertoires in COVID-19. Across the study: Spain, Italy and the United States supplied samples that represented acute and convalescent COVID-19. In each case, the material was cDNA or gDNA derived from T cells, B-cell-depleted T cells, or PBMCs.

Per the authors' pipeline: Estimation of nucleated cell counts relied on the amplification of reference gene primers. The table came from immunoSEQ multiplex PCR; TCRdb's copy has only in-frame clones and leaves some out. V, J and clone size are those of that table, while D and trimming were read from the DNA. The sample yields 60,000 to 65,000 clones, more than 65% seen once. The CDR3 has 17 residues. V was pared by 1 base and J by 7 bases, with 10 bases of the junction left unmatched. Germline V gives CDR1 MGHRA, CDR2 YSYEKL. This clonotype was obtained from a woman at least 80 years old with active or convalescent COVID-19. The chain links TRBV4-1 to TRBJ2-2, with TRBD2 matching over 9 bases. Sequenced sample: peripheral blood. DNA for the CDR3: TGCGCCAGCAGCCAAGGGGTGGCGGGGGGGCCGAACGGGGAGCTGTTTTTT. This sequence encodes CASSQGVAGGPNGELFF.